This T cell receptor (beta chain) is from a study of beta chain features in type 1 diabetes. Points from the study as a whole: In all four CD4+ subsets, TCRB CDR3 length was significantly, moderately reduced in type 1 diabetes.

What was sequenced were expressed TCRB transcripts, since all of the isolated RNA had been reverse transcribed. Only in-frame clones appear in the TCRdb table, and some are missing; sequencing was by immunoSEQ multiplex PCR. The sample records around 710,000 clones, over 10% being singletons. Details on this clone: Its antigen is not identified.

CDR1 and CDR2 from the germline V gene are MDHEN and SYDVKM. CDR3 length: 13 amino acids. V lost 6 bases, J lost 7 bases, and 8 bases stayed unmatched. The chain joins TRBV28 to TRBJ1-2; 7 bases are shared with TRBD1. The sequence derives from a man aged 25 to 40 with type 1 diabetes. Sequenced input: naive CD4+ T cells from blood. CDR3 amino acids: CASRPATGVGYTF. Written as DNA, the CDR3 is TGTGCCAGCAGGCCTGCCACAGGGGTTGGCTACACCTTC.